This T cell receptor (beta chain) was identified during a study of blood T cells in healthy people across ages (dated by TCRdb to the mid-2010s). At the level of the whole study: In model experiments, template switching captured roughly one uniquely barcoded TCR beta cDNA molecule for every two T cells. Age-related changes in TCR beta repertoire diversity were measured in the study by deep sequencing normalized with unique cDNA molecular identifiers. The donors were split into four age groups: young (average about 16 years), middle-aged (around 40), aged (around 67) and long-lived (approximately 89). Donors of different ages were randomly distributed across sequencing lanes to avoid experimental bias. The study analyzed two additional independent replicas of 1 million unique cDNA reads from the same blood draw for two donors, one aged 18 to 30 and one aged 80 or older. Overall study outcomes, separate from this receptor: Estimates of total diversity based on one million sequenced T cells were considered lower bounds and underestimates. Observed TCR beta diversity correlated strongly with the percentage of naive T cells measured by flow cytometry. The CMV infection status of donors was not known, potentially confounding age-related changes in expanded clonotypes. Compared with the aged group, the long-lived group had more naive CD4+ T cells, fewer expanded clones and increased TCR diversity, suggesting age selection. Observed TCR beta diversity per million T cells fell roughly linearly with age, and a significant reduction was already apparent by age roughly 40. Bulk unsorted PBMC profiling prevented conclusive comparison of naive and antigen-experienced compartments.

The CDR3, from cysteine to phenylalanine, totals 19 residues. CDR3 DNA is the only sequence kept; it has 57 bases, read in frame from the first base. V gives up 4 bases and J gives up 0 bases, and the segment between their germline ends measures 19 bases. CDR1 LGHNA and CDR2 YSLEER are derived from the germline V gene. Donors were a few dozen systemically healthy Caucasian individuals from Russia aged roughly 6 to 90 years. Each donor gave approximately 10 milliliters of peripheral blood, collected into EDTA-treated Vacutainer tubes. Ficoll-Paque density-gradient centrifugation was used to isolate PBMCs, with at least 6 million per sample. Trizol reagent was used to extract total RNA from the PBMCs, yielding at least 5.5 micrograms per sample. The percentages of naive CD45RAhigh/CD27high T cells were determined by flow cytometry on a PBMC aliquot from every donor. Libraries were built with 5' RACE. Instrument used: Illumina HiSeq 2500. A second PCR of roughly 6 to 11 cycles was run with a J-beta primer mix and a sample-barcoded 5' primer. Each TCR beta cDNA molecule received a unique molecular identifier from a template-switch 5' adaptor carrying 12 random nucleotides. At least 2.5 million CDR3-containing paired-end reads were obtained from each sample. First-strand cDNA synthesis was performed from all RNA using the Mint cDNA synthesis kit, with priming by a TRBC-specific oligonucleotide. Following uracil-DNA glycosylase treatment, all cDNA underwent a first 18-cycle PCR with the universal primers M1SS and BC2_uni_R. Per the original workflow: For normalization, 1 million high-quality reads, each with a distinct molecular identifier, were randomly selected from each sample. Reads with shared molecular identifiers were discarded instead of being binned into consensus sequences. CDR3 identification, clonotype clustering and error correction used MiTCR with a Q25 quality threshold and the strictest error-elimination algorithm. A nonparametric unseen species model using Euler transformation provided a lower-bound estimate of total TCR beta diversity. Clones were called with MiXCR by TCRdb after fastp trimmed the public reads at Q25, and only in-frame beta chains were retained. Identical CDR3 protein sequences are pooled into one entry, listed with their most common genes and DNA. The V and J calls here are based on TCRdb, not the publication. The sample table holds about 780,000 distinct CDR3 sequences, of which 60% to 80% were seen once. Together, the top ten hold roughly 26% of the sample.

As to this clonotype: No antigen is known for it. No per-base quality is available; no much larger clone lies one base away.

The clonotype was recovered from a man aged 25 to 45 in good health. This receptor chain uses TRBV4-3 and TRBJ2-6; TRBD1 is a weak D gene call, 6 bases matching. Source material: blood. At the DNA level, the sequence is TGCGCCAGCAGCCCCAAGCCACAGGGAACCAGCTCTGGGGCCAACGTCCTGACTTTC. It translates as CASSPKPQGTSSGANVLTF.